The sequence of this T cell receptor beta chain was determined in a study of OX40 agonist ivuxolimab in advanced cancers. Overall study context: Participants, roughly 80% male, averaged roughly 60 years of age, ranging from roughly 23 to 90. Patients with prior anti-PD-1, anti-PD-L1 or anti-CTLA-4 therapy were eligible; about 41% had some. Study conclusions and caveats: Antigen specificity of clonally expanded peripheral T cells was not established.

Assay used: immunoSEQ multiplex PCR; TCRdb lists only in-frame clones, some missing. Here the sample spans tens of thousands of clones, less than 90% being singletons. About this clone: Its specificity is not known.

V lost 0 bases and J lost 7, with 10 bases in between. CDR3 length: 14 residues. Germline CDR1 is SGDLS and CDR2 is YYNGEE. The TCR originated in an adult with an advanced solid tumor such as melanoma, head and neck, liver or kidney cancer. The genes are TRBV9 and TRBJ1-4; D call uncertain. The source material was CD4+ or CD8+ T cells sorted from blood, sampled in a trial of the OX40 agonist ivuxolimab. CDR3 amino acids: CASSVGGKGEKLFF. DNA of the CDR3: TGTGCCAGCAGCGTAGGTGGGAAAGGTGAAAAACTGTTTTTT.